The clone carrying this T cell receptor beta chain occurred a few times. The investigators reverse transcribed all of the isolated RNA, so they sequenced expressed TCRB transcripts. Using immunoSEQ multiplex PCR, the repertoire was profiled, and TCRdb retains in-frame clones only, with some absent. The sample includes approximately 340,000 clones, approximately 16% of them seen just once. This sample is drawn from a study of beta chain features in type 1 diabetes. This receptor was taken from a woman aged 18-29 years in good health. Sequencing used naive CD4+ T cells from blood.

The CDR3 DNA is TGCGCCAGCAGCGGAACGGGGGTCCACGAGCAGTACTTC. Its protein product is CASSGTGVHEQYF. The chain links TRBV5-1 to TRBJ2-7, with D perhaps matching TRBD2 (6 bases). V lost 4 bases and J lost 5, with 13 bases in between. Germline V CDR1 and CDR2: SGHRS, YFSETQ. The CDR3 loop spans 13 amino acids.